The T cell receptor beta chain described here comes from a study of cytomegalovirus exposure and HLA in healthy donors (dated by TCRdb to about 2017). Looking at the study overall: An earlier analysis of some 500 of the donors reported roughly 270 Gb of sequence data and about 100 million unique TCR beta sequences from about 200 million T cells. An early release covering roughly 600 HLA-typed donors comprised about 320 gigabases of sequencing data and tens of millions of unique TCR sequences. Among the approximately 430 genotyped donors, roughly 80% belonged to the genetic ancestry cluster associated with self-reported Caucasian donors. The study was designed to test whether signatures of past pathogen exposure could be identified by cataloging public T cell receptors. The study profiled the T cell repertoires of 666 subjects by immunosequencing and related them to cytomegalovirus serostatus. A separate validation cohort of approximately 120 different subjects was used in addition to the 666-subject first cohort. To predict cytomegalovirus infection status, the study combined high-throughput TCR immunosequencing, statistical association of individual TCRs with disease status, and machine learning. In a later analysis, previously published TCR beta repertoires from 600 to 850 donors were re-analyzed and high-resolution HLA genotyping was added so that TCR occurrence patterns could be studied. The later analysis used no new phenotypic data to find candidate immune exposures, relying instead on TCR beta sequences and their occurrence across donors. In an earlier analysis of roughly 580 of the donors, high-throughput TCR beta sequencing was used to judge whether each TCR beta V gene segment behaved as functional or pseudogenic. Donor age, sex, ethnicity and CMV serostatus were compiled together with the repertoire data. In a later genetic analysis, genome-wide SNP genotypes for about three fifths of the roughly 670 donors were used, and that subset was treated as a discovery cohort. Every discovery cohort repertoire had been produced on one sequencing platform. HLA typing covered class I and class II loci at four-digit resolution. Typing coverage differed by locus: A, B, C, DRB1 and DQB1 were typed in about 629-630 donors, DQA1 in 522, DPA1 in approximately 600, and DPB1 in roughly 450. Four to six DR-DQ haplotypes were handled as single units for association and clustering because linkage in the cohort was strong. Across approximately 420 genotyped donors of the cohort, an average of approximately 220,000 unique TCR beta nucleotide sequences per donor were sequenced, and 15% to 20% of those sequences were non-productive.

Overall results and qualifications from the work: This cohort had only TCR beta chains sequenced, and the lack of alpha or paired-chain data limited which features could be detected. In the study, 150 to 200 TCR beta chains were listed as associated with cytomegalovirus. Roughly uniform sequencing depth across donors was assumed in presence/absence analyses, although this assumption may not hold. When HLA alleles, especially DR and DQ, strongly co-occurred, attributing TCR associations to individual alleles was difficult. A later analysis found that HLA-associated TCR beta chains were more clonally expanded and had lower generation probabilities than equally common non-associated chains. Because counts were too low, about 15 rarely observed V segments, including chromosome 9 orphons, were left out of the earlier analysis of some 600 of the donors. The 87-base-pair reads could not distinguish some IMGT-functional V segments, including TRBV6-2 and TRBV6-3, so those segments were excluded. According to a later analysis, TCR association rates differed among HLA loci, with DRB1 alleles showing the most associated TCRs and HLA-C alleles showing the fewest. A cluster of highly shared sequence variants was judged likely to represent a technical artifact of the sequencing pipeline. In an earlier analysis of 587 of the donors, most TCR beta V segments appeared in productive rearrangements about 87% or about 30% of the time, broadly matching IMGT annotations. According to the authors, the approach could potentially be generalized to other disease states and immunological phenotypes. A later genetic analysis reported fewer N-insertions in productive TCRs among donors in an Asian-associated ancestry cluster than the roughly 670-donor mean. A later genetic analysis associated a missense DCLRE1C variant with V-gene and J-gene trimming of TCR beta chains, and an independent cohort replicated the association. Correlated functional status among segregating V segments might be attributable to linkage disequilibrium, but an unknown experimental factor could not be ruled out. According to a later analysis, most CMV-associated TCR beta chains appeared to be HLA-restricted, and the HLA associations seemed to be driven largely by CMV exposure. The classifier was reported to diagnose cytomegalovirus status with high specificity and sensitivity in both the original cohort and the validation cohort. The only immune exposure information available for the cohort was CMV serostatus. A further reported finding was that TCR beta sequences accurately predicted the HLA-A and HLA-B alleles for most subjects in the first cohort. In a later analysis, several top co-occurrence clusters were reported to appear linked to parvovirus B19, influenza, CMV and Epstein-Barr virus. Across donors, most TCR sequences were observed very rarely, whereas some public TCRs were present in many individuals. Three of the identified cytomegalovirus-associated TCR beta chains were confirmed in vitro to be specific for cytomegalovirus antigens. In a later analysis, around 15,000 TCR beta sequences were associated with specific HLA alleles at a false discovery rate of 0.05. HLA typing was unavailable for some donors at each locus, so association tests used only the typed subset.

The CDR3 numbers 16 residues from cysteine through phenylalanine. This entry keeps only the CDR3 DNA: 48 bases, framed from base 1. The germline V gene (reference sequence) supplies CDR1 MNHEY and CDR2 SMNVEV. Trimming takes 0 bases off V and 6 bases off J; junction bases not matched to a gene: 1. The cohort consisted of 670 or so healthy bone marrow donors. At the time of sampling, all cohort members were nominally healthy, though unrecorded immune exposures were likely present. The donor tested CMV seronegative and was one of the 352 seronegative cohort members. Every donor gave a peripheral blood sample, and the peripheral blood mononuclear cells from that sample were used for TCR beta sequencing. Genomic DNA was extracted from the blood cell samples with the Qiagen DNeasy Blood Extraction Kit. The library was produced with the immunoSEQ multiplex PCR assay. A mixture of 60 forward primers for TCR Vbeta segments and 13 reverse primers for TCR Jbeta segments was used in the multiplex PCR. Amplification of the CDR3 region of rearranged TCR beta genes was performed with a multiplex PCR assay on genomic DNA. On the Illumina HiSeq System, the amplified TCR beta libraries were sequenced as 87-base-pair reads. The paper's data handling went like this. A later analysis counted some 74 million unique TCR beta chains across the 650 to 800 repertoires, and some 12 million of these chains were shared by at least two donors. Raw reads were error-corrected and collapsed into unique sequences with a nearest-neighbor algorithm that merged closely related sequences to remove PCR and sequencing errors. CDR3 sequences were aligned to IMGT reference sequences to assign V, D and J gene segments. Each retained sequence needed at least a six-nucleotide match to both a V gene segment and a J gene segment. Rearrangements were classified as productive when the CDR3 lacked stop codons and remained in frame with V and J, and all other rearrangements were classified as non-productive. CDR3 was defined according to IMGT convention as the region running from the second conserved V-encoded cysteine to the conserved J-encoded phenylalanine. The earlier analysis of some 550 of the donors excluded any sequence lacking an unambiguous match to a single V gene segment. In an earlier analysis of 587 of the donors, V segments were called functional above 56.7% productive rearrangements and were called segregating when the between-donor standard deviation exceeded 5%. A statistical classification framework was developed to diagnose cytomegalovirus status using the catalog of TCR beta chain sequences. In a later analysis, V and J genes were assigned by comparing TCR nucleotide sequences against IMGT/GENE-DB human TR gene sequences. The TCRdist pipeline was used in a later analysis to assign CDR3 sequences and most-parsimonious VDJ recombination scenarios. In a later analysis, every TCR beta chain was defined by the combination of its CDR3 amino acid sequence and its V-gene family, and reads without a unique V-gene family were dropped. In a later analysis, 550 to 650 highly shared, low-generation-probability nucleotide sequences were removed to address suspected cross-contamination and a sequencing artifact. A later analysis calculated a clonal expansion index for each public chain from normalized within-repertoire ranks of inferred template counts. A later analysis computed generation probabilities with a VDJ recombination model fitted to out-of-frame rearrangements, and checked the results against IGoR. In a later analysis, hypergeometric tests were used to score TCR-TCR, TCR-HLA and TCR-CMV co-occurrence, with a repertoire-size bias correction applied to TCR pairs. To estimate false discovery rates, a later analysis permuted the HLA or CMV assignments 20 times. In a later analysis, co-occurring TCRs were grouped using DBSCAN, with TCRdist sequence similarity added in when clustering inside HLA-allele-positive subsets. Repertoires with fewer than 30,000 or more than 120,000 public chains, plus five repertoires with anomalous nucleotide sharing, were excluded from co-occurrence clustering. Drawn from immuneACCESS, this table holds only the in-frame rearrangements with V and J called that TCRdb kept. Clones are partly lost; checked studies trace under half to an unresolved V gene and leave the rest unexplained. V and J calls and clone size are as listed in that table; D and trimming were resolved from the DNA. This sample lists 110,000 to 150,000 clones; 65% to 85% were detected once. The ten biggest clones cover about 7% of the sample.

As regards this clone: This receptor's antigen is unknown. Base qualities are not provided; no much larger clone lies one nucleotide away.

Here the chain combines TRBV27 and TRBJ2-1; the central 14 bases match TRBD2. This clonotype was sampled from a man aged 25-40 years in good health and CMV-seronegative. Sequenced material: PBMCs. The CDR3 amino acid sequence is: CASSLSGLAGGNEQFF. The DNA is TGTGCCAGCAGTTTATCCGGACTAGCGGGGGGCAATGAGCAGTTCTTC.